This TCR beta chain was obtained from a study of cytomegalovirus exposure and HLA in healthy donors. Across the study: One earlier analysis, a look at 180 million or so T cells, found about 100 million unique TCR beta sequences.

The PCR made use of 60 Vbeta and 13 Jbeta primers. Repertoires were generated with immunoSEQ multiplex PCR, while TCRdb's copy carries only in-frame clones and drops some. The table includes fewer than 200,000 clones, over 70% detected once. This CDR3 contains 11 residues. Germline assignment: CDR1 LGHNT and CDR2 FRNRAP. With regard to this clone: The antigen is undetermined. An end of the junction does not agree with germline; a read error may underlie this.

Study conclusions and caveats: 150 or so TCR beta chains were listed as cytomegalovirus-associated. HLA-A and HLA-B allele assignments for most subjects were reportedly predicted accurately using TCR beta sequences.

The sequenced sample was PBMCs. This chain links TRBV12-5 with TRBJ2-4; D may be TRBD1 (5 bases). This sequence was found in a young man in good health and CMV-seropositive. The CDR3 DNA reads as TGTGCTAGTGGTTTGGGGGGCGCGGCTTTCTTC. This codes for CASGLGGAAFF.